Each of the 5 T cell receptor beta chains below was sequenced from the same sample in a study of cytomegalovirus exposure and HLA in healthy donors. Primers: 60 Vbeta forward and 13 Jbeta reverse. Using immunoSEQ multiplex PCR, the repertoire was profiled, and TCRdb retains in-frame clones only, with some absent. Among 100,000 to 150,000 clones listed, over 75% were seen once. Sequences were obtained from PBMCs. The receptors originated from a man younger than 30 in good health and CMV-seropositive.

The table lists this clone with a few counts. V and J are TRBV4-3 and TRBJ1-1, with a possible D match to TRBD1 (5 bases). Germline CDR1 reads LGHNA; CDR2 reads YSLEER. CDR3 length equals 15 residues. V was trimmed by 0 bases and J by 4 bases, leaving 12 bases between them. CDR3 DNA: TGCGCCAGCAGCCAAGAGCCAACCGGGGGCACTGAAGCTTTCTTT. Translating it yields CASSQEPTGGTEAFF.

This chain connects TRBV7-2 to TRBJ2-3, with D perhaps TRBD2 (5 bases). The CDR3 consists of 13 residues. Germline V gene lookup returns CDR1 SGHTA and CDR2 FQGNSA. V was clipped by 3 bases and J by 7 bases, with 11 bases between them. This CDR3 reads CASSLSGRNTQYF. CDR3 coding DNA: TGTGCCAGCAGCTTGAGTGGGAGAAATACGCAGTATTTT.

DNA for the CDR3: TGTGCCAGCAGCCCCGGAGGGACAGGGCATGGCTACACCTTC. It encodes CASSPGGTGHGYTF. This sequence joins TRBV7-2 and TRBJ1-2, with 9 bases lining up with TRBD1. Per germline, CDR1 SGHTA and CDR2 FQGNSA. V shed 5 bases and J 6 bases; nucleotides not matched to a gene: 7. CDR3 length: 14 amino acids.

The rearrangement links TRBV7-9 to TRBJ1-1; D call uncertain. The CDR3 contains 12 residues. The V end was cut by 5 bases, the J end by 5 bases, with 9 bases between. Germline V gene lookup returns CDR1 SEHNR and CDR2 FQNEAQ (reference sequence). Written as DNA, the CDR3 is TGTGCCAGCAGCCCAAGAGGGACTGAAGCTTTCTTT. Translating gives CASSPRGTEAFF.

V gene TRBV10-2 combines with J gene TRBJ2-3; TRBD2 matches 11 bases. Germline V gives CDR1 WSHSY, CDR2 SAAADI. The CDR3 has 16 amino acids. The ends lost 4 bases at V and 2 bases at J; junction bases unmatched: 5. CDR3 loop: CASSGLAGSLTDTQYF. The CDR3, as DNA: TGCGCCAGCAGTGGACTAGCGGGAAGCCTCACAGATACGCAGTATTTT.